Listed here are 20 T cell receptor beta chains from one sample, sequenced in a study of cytomegalovirus exposure and HLA in healthy donors. The PCR was carried out with 60 Vbeta primers and 13 Jbeta primers. The table came from immunoSEQ multiplex PCR; TCRdb's copy has only in-frame clones and leaves some out. This table has 90,000 to 120,000 clones, around 77% appearing once. What was sequenced was PBMCs. These receptors all come from a male donor in good health and CMV-seronegative.

The rearrangement joins TRBV7-9 to TRBJ2-5, with 8 nucleotides matching TRBD2. The last part of the DNA fits TRBJ2-7 better; the J call may be wrong. Per germline, CDR1 SEHNR and CDR2 FQNEAQ (reference sequence). This CDR3 contains 14 residues. The DNA of the CDR3 is TGTGCCAGCAGTGCCGGGACTAGGACCTACGAGCAGTACTTC. It codes for CASSAGTRTYEQYF.

The chain joins TRBV2 to TRBJ1-4; D unresolved. The V gene's germline CDR1 is SNHLY and CDR2 FYNNEI. This CDR3 has 14 amino acids. V lost 7 bases and J 0 bases, leaving 9 bases between the germline ends. CDR3 nucleotide sequence: TGTGCCAGCACCGTAATTGCAACTAATGAAAAACTGTTTTTT. Translation gives CASTVIATNEKLFF. Based on the CDR3 plus reference TRBV2 and TRBJ1-4, the full variable domain is EPEVTQTPSHQVTQMGQEVILRCVPISNHLYFYWYRQILGQKVEFLVSFYNNEISEKSEIFDDQFSVERPDGSNFTLKIRSTKLEDSAMYFCASTVIATNEKLFFGSGTQLSVL.

Only one count was recorded for this clone. This chain links TRBV11-3 with TRBJ2-7, with 12 nucleotides matching TRBD2. V dropped 5 bases and J dropped 3; count of bases not matched to a gene: 2. This CDR3 spans 14 amino acids. Germline lookup yields CDR1 SGHNT and CDR2 YENEEA. The CDR3 sequence is CASSLTSGSYEQYF. CDR3 sequence (DNA): TGTGCCAGCAGCCTGACTAGCGGGAGCTACGAGCAGTACTTC.

The CDR3 spells CASSPLQGAVDEQFF. CDR3 DNA sequence: TGTGCCAGCAGCCCTTTACAGGGGGCGGTGGATGAGCAGTTCTTC. The chain carries TRBV6-4 and TRBJ2-1; 9 nucleotides match TRBD1. The CDR3 is made up of 15 amino acids. Germline trimming cut 6 bases from V and 8 bases from J; bases unmatched to any gene: 11. Germline values: CDR1 MRHNA, CDR2 SNTAGT.

The chain links TRBV30 to TRBJ1-3, with a possible D match to TRBD1 (5 bases). V lost 1 base and J lost 2, with 6 bases in between. Germline V gene lookup returns CDR1 GTSNPN and CDR2 SVGIG (reference sequence). The CDR3 contains 13 residues. CDR3: CAWSAGTGNTIYF. CDR3 nucleotides: TGTGCCTGGAGTGCAGGGACTGGAAACACCATATATTTT.

There are a few counts of this clone. Written as DNA, the CDR3 is TGTGCCAGCAGTTACTCCCAAAGCCAGGGGGCTCACGAGCAGTACTTC. It encodes CASSYSQSQGAHEQYF. V usage is TRBV6-5 and J usage is TRBJ2-7, with TRBD1 identical over 8 bases. The V gene's germline CDR1 is MNHEY and CDR2 SVGAGI. This CDR3 is 16 amino acids long. V shed 0 bases and J 5 bases; nucleotides not matched to a gene: 9.

The genes are TRBV9 and TRBJ1-2; 7 nucleotides agree with TRBD1. The germline gives CDR1 SGDLS, CDR2 YYNGEE. J lost 8 bases, V lost 4 bases, and 17 bases had no gene match. CDR3 length: 16 amino acids. The CDR3 DNA follows: TGTGCCAGCAGCCTAGGAACCGGGACAGCCCAGGCGGGCTACACCTTC. Protein: CASSLGTGTAQAGYTF.

The genes are TRBV4-1 and TRBJ2-1, with D unclear. This CDR3 has 13 amino acids. Germline V lookup: CDR1 MGHRA, CDR2 YSYEKL. V lost 0 bases, J lost 7 bases, and 7 bases lay in between. CDR3 residues: CASSQDVLNEQFF. In DNA, the CDR3 is TGCGCCAGCAGCCAAGATGTGCTAAATGAGCAGTTCTTC.

This chain uses TRBV11-1 with TRBJ2-2, with D maybe TRBD2 (5 bases). There are 15 residues in the CDR3. The germline V gene encodes CDR1 SGHAT and CDR2 FQDESV (reference sequence). Trimming cost V 2 bases and J 1 base, with 8 bases left between them. In nucleotides, the CDR3 is TGTGCCAGCAGCTTAAATCGGGGGAACACCGGGGAGCTGTTTTTT. Protein sequence: CASSLNRGNTGELFF.

This rearrangement joins TRBV7-2 to TRBJ2-3; D uncertain. The germline CDR1 and CDR2 sequences are SGHTA and FQGNSA. V was pared by 0 bases and J by 6 bases, with 10 bases between. The CDR3 contains 14 residues. CDR3 protein: CASSLAKTGDTQYF. The CDR3 DNA is TGTGCCAGCAGCTTAGCGAAGACGGGTGATACGCAGTATTTT.

The genes are TRBV2 and TRBJ2-7; maybe TRBD2 (5 bases). CDR1 is SNHLY and CDR2 is FYNNEI in the germline V gene. This CDR3 spans 12 amino acids. The V and J ends lost 7 bases and 2 bases respectively, with 9 bases between them. For the CDR3, the DNA is TGTGCCAGCAAGGCCGGGGCCTACGAGCAGTACTTC. It encodes CASKAGAYEQYF.

This chain links TRBV7-2 with TRBJ2-7; 16 bases are shared with TRBD2. V lost 5 bases and J lost 1; bases outside the gene matches: 8. Germline assignment: CDR1 SGHTA and CDR2 FQGNSA. There are 18 residues in the CDR3. The CDR3 sequence is CASSPPGLAGGGSYEQYF. CDR3 nucleotides: TGTGCCAGCAGCCCCCCGGGACTAGCGGGAGGGGGATCCTACGAGCAGTACTTC.

The chain combines TRBV11-2 with TRBJ2-3, with 14 bases fitting TRBD2. The CDR3 has 18 amino acids. CDR1 is SGHAT and CDR2 is FQNNGV in the germline V gene. The junction had 6 bases not matched to a gene; V was cut back by 2 bases and J by 2 bases. The CDR3 loop is CASSLWGLAGADTDTQYF. The CDR3 DNA follows: TGTGCCAGCAGCTTATGGGGACTAGCGGGAGCCGACACAGATACGCAGTATTTT.

This chain links TRBV19 with TRBJ2-1, with 10 positions matching TRBD2. The CDR3 spans 16 residues. Germline assignment: CDR1 LNHDA and CDR2 SQIVND (reference sequence). Losses at the gene ends were 7 bases for V and 7 bases for J; bases not matched to a gene: 13. The CDR3 DNA sequence: TGTGCCAGTAAGGCGTTAGCGGGAGGCGGATTGAATGAGCAGTTCTTC. It codes for CASKALAGGGLNEQFF. The entire variable domain, with the rest obtained from reference TRBV19 and TRBJ2-1, is as follows: DGGITQSPKYLFRKEGQNVTLSCEQNLNHDAMYWYRQDPGQGLRLIYYSQIVNDFQKGDIAEGYSVSREKKESFPLTVTSAQKNPTAFYLCASKALAGGGLNEQFFGPGTRLTVL.

This rearrangement joins TRBV21-1 to TRBJ2-1; no DNA check was done on the table's D call, TRBD2. TRBV21-1 is a pseudogene. This CDR3 contains 19 residues. CDR3 loop: CASSSLGGFHSPLYNEQFF. CDR3 nucleotides: TGTGCCAGCAGCTCTCTGGGGGGGTTCCATAGCCCCCTATACAATGAGCAGTTCTTC.

This clone has a single count. The chain uses TRBV5-1 and TRBJ2-3; D may be TRBD1 (6 bases). The V and J ends lost 4 bases and 1 base respectively, with 22 bases between them. CDR3 length: 18 amino acids. Germline V gene sequence: CDR1 SGHRS, CDR2 YFSETQ. This CDR3 reads CASSTGQGISQGTDTQYF. CDR3 bases: TGCGCCAGCAGCACAGGGCAAGGGATTAGCCAGGGCACAGATACGCAGTATTTT. The whole variable domain, filled in from reference TRBV5-1 and TRBJ2-3, reads KAGVTQTPRYLIKTRGQQVTLSCSPISGHRSVSWYQQTPGQGLQFLFEYFSETQRNKGNFPGRFSGRQFSNSRSEMNVSTLELGDSALYLCASSTGQGISQGTDTQYFGPGTRLTVL.

This chain joins TRBV9 and TRBJ2-1; no reliable D call. Trimming stripped 3 bases from V and 5 bases from J, with 9 bases between. Germline lookup yields CDR1 SGDLS and CDR2 YYNGEE. This CDR3 region has 13 residues. The CDR3 is CASSGGAHNEQFF. The DNA of the CDR3 is TGTGCCAGCAGCGGCGGAGCCCACAATGAGCAGTTCTTC.

The J gene is TRBJ2-2, the V gene TRBV4-1; the D gene is possibly TRBD2 (7 bases). CDR1 is MGHRA and CDR2 is YSYEKL in the germline V gene. The V gene lost 0 bases and the J gene lost 4 bases, with 18 bases spanning the gap. The CDR3 runs 18 residues. The CDR3 sequence: CASSQEGGGMGRTGELFF. The DNA of the CDR3 is TGCGCCAGCAGCCAAGAAGGGGGGGGCATGGGGCGCACCGGGGAGCTGTTTTTT.

This chain links TRBV20-1 with TRBJ2-5; D might be TRBD2 (6 bases). The CDR3 sequence is 11 residues long. Germline V gives CDR1 DFQATT, CDR2 SNEGSKA (reference sequence). The germline V and J ends were trimmed by 6 bases and 11 bases, with 16 bases remaining between them. The CDR3 loop reads CSASPSGRQYF. The DNA of the CDR3 is TGCAGTGCCTCCCCCTCAGGGAGGCAGTACTTC.

CDR3 protein: CASSFGSGVETQYF. CDR3 sequence (DNA): TGCGCCAGCAGTTTTGGATCGGGAGTTGAGACCCAGTACTTC. The chain employs TRBV5-1 and TRBJ2-5, with D possibly TRBD2 on 6 matching bases. V was trimmed by 5 bases and J by 5 bases, leaving 16 bases between them. The CDR3 length is 14 residues. Germline V lookup: CDR1 SGHRS, CDR2 YFSETQ.